The 9 T cell receptor beta chains below were found in one sample sequenced in a study of shared clonotypes between healthy human individuals (dated by TCRdb to the early 2020s). Libraries were built with the immunoSEQ multiplex PCR assay. As stored in TCRdb, this immuneACCESS dataset retains in-frame rearrangements with V and J assigned. A fraction of the clones does not appear; measured against another copy, unresolved V genes explain less than half of the discrepancy, and the remainder lacks a known reason. The sample table contains approximately 710,000 clones; only one count was recorded for around 91% of them. The biggest ten clones account for 30% to 35% of the sample. Sequenced: memory CD8+ T cells from PBMCs. Interpreted using the paper, the cell subset or site label stands for: CD45RO+ cells pooled with CCR7-negative TemRA cells. Receptors were obtained from a man aged 18 to 29 in good health. Some clones in this sample may be carry-over from other donors' samples.

The J gene is TRBJ2-3, the V gene TRBV27; D is uncertain. V lost 2 bases to trimming and J lost 5 bases, with 14 bases between them. Germline CDR1 and CDR2: MNHEY and SMNVEV (reference sequence). The CDR3 extends over 15 amino acids. For the CDR3, the DNA is TGTGCCAGCAGTTTACTAGGCCCGACCGGAGATACGCAGTATTTT. Amino acids: CASSLLGPTGDTQYF.

This chain connects TRBV7-9 to TRBJ2-2; 7 bases agree with TRBD2. The CDR3 length is 16 residues. Trimming removed 5 bases from V and 1 base from J; junction bases left unmatched: 7. The germline V gene has CDR1 SEHNR and CDR2 FQNEAQ (reference sequence). CDR3 in DNA: TGTGCCAGCAGCCAAGCGGGACTAATGAACACCGGGGAGCTGTTTTTT. Amino acid sequence: CASSQAGLMNTGELFF.

This clone appeared a few times. V usage is TRBV2 and J usage is TRBJ1-2; D gene uncertain. Germline V gene data show CDR1 as SNHLY and CDR2 as FYNNEI. Trimming left V 6 bases short and J 3 bases short, with 8 bases between. CDR3 size: 12 residues. This CDR3 reads CASRNNDYGYTF. DNA of the CDR3: TGTGCCAGCAGGAACAACGACTATGGCTACACCTTC.

This sequence joins TRBV9 and TRBJ1-2; weak D call: TRBD1 (5 bases). Trimming left V 2 bases short and J 4 bases short, with 21 bases between. The CDR3 runs 17 residues. Per the germline V gene, CDR1 is SGDLS and CDR2 is YYNGEE. The CDR3 nucleotides are TGTGCCAGCAGCGTGGGGTCGGGGGGTGAGGGAAGCTATGGCTACACCTTC. This translates into CASSVGSGGEGSYGYTF.

This clone was picked up a small number of times. The chain carries TRBV10-3 and TRBJ2-7; no reliable D call. Germline CDR1 reads ENHRY; CDR2 reads SYGVKD. The CDR3 spans 11 residues. V gave up 5 bases and J gave up 5 bases, with 7 bases separating them. The CDR3 sequence is CAISYGNEQYF. As DNA, the CDR3 is TGTGCCATCAGTTACGGTAACGAGCAGTACTTC.

The chain is built from TRBV7-9 and TRBJ2-7; 9 bases are a match to TRBD2. Trimming took 5 bases from V and 7 from J; bases not matched to a gene: 9. This CDR3 is 14 amino acids long. CDR1 SEHNR and CDR2 FQNEAQ come from the germline V gene (reference sequence). CDR3 sequence reads: CASSPSSGTFEQYF. The CDR3 bases are TGTGCCAGCAGCCCATCTAGCGGGACTTTTGAGCAGTACTTC. The full variable domain, in which reference TRBV7-9 and TRBJ2-7 provide the parts outside the CDR3, is DTGVSQNPRHKITKRGQNVTFRCDPISEHNRLYWYRQTLGQGPEFLTYFQNEAQLEKSRLLSDRFSAERPKGSFSTLEIQRTEQGDSAMYLCASSPSSGTFEQYFGPGTRLTVT.

The genes are TRBV6-5 and TRBJ2-3; D call uncertain. Trimming left V 0 bases short and J 2 bases short, with 9 bases between. The CDR3 length is 15 residues. Per germline, CDR1 MNHEY and CDR2 SVGAGI. The DNA of the CDR3 is TGTGCCAGCAGTTACTCGGGCCGAACCACAGATACGCAGTATTTT. Encoded protein: CASSYSGRTTDTQYF.

V gene TRBV28 combines with J gene TRBJ2-1, with D possibly matching TRBD2 (6 bases). There are 17 residues in the CDR3. V was cut by 5 bases and J by 6 bases, with 23 bases left in between. CDR1 is MDHEN and CDR2 is SYDVKM in the germline V gene. In DNA, the CDR3 is TGTGCCAGCAGTCCCGTGGCGGGGCTCCCAAGAGTCAATGAGCAGTTCTTC. Translated: CASSPVAGLPRVNEQFF.

Concerning this clone itself: The identical CDR3 is also encoded by other nucleotide sequences in the sample. The V call is TRBV19, the J call TRBJ1-1; 7 bases fit TRBD1. The CDR3 spans 13 residues. Germline lookup yields CDR1 LNHDA and CDR2 SQIVND (reference sequence). V was pared by 5 bases and J by 5 bases, with 5 bases of the junction left unmatched. The CDR3 nucleotides are TGTGCCAGTAGTTTGACAGGGTGGACTGAAGCTTTCTTT. Translation: CASSLTGWTEAFF.